The rows below give T cell receptor beta chains drawn from one sample of a study of patients and donors after allogeneic stem cell transplantation. TCRdb fed the RT-PCR reads into MiXCR, producing one record per CDR3 protein. The data contain approximately 220,000 distinct CDR3 sequences, less than 50% of them singletons. The specimen was blood, either unsorted or a sorted T cell fraction (not recorded which). These TCRs come from a human donor who was either an allogeneic HSCT recipient or a stem cell or donor lymphocyte infusion donor (not recorded which). It is not recorded whose cells these are; they may come from a transplant donor. CDR3s include the opening cysteine and the closing phenylalanine or tryptophan. A D gene is named only where the DNA matches it firmly. Size tells how often a clone was seen (once, few, many) or the class of an expanded clone, and some rows leave it out.

CASSPTGPYNSPLHF,TGCGCCAGCAGCCCGACAGGACCATATAATTCACCCCTCCACTTT,TRBJ1-6,-,15,TRBV5-1,-
CASSSGNTQYF,TGTGCCAGCAGTTCGGGAAATACGCAGTATTTT,TRBJ2-3,-,11,TRBV7-3,-
CASSYSPGQVDEQFF,TGTGCCAGCAGTTACTCCCCGGGACAGGTCGATGAGCAGTTCTTC,TRBJ2-1,TRBD1,15,TRBV6-6,-
CSARVESSYNEQFF,TGCAGTGCTAGGGTTGAAAGCTCCTACAATGAGCAGTTCTTC,TRBJ2-1,-,14,TRBV20-1,few
CASSYGHSAKTF,TGTGCCAGCAGTTACGGGCACAGTGCTAAGACCTTC,TRBJ1-2,-,12,TRBV6-5,few
CSARVFPRQGSSYEQYF,TGCAGTGCTAGAGTTTTCCCCCGACAGGGGAGCTCCTACGAGCAGTACTTC,TRBJ2-7,TRBD1,17,TRBV20-1,few
CASDLVWGSRMNTEAFF,TGTGCCAGCGACTTGGTATGGGGTAGTAGAATGAACACTGAAGCTTTCTTT,TRBJ1-1,-,17,TRBV5-5,-
CSVVAGELNEQFF,TGCAGCGTTGTAGCGGGGGAACTCAATGAGCAGTTCTTC,TRBJ2-1,TRBD2,13,TRBV29-1,-
CASSYGVGEGSKETQYF,TGTGCCAGCAGTTACGGAGTAGGAGAGGGGTCTAAAGAGACCCAGTACTTC,TRBJ2-5,-,17,TRBV6-6,few
CASSRQGGNSPLHF,TGTGCCAGCAGTCGACAGGGTGGTAATTCACCCCTCCACTTT,TRBJ1-6,TRBD1,14,TRBV3-1,many
CASSQIAGTELHF,TGTGCCAGCAGCCAGATCGCCGGGACAGAGTTGCATTTT,TRBJ2-3,TRBD1,13,TRBV3-1,-
CATSDPTGGHNEQYF,TGTGCCACCAGTGACCCGACAGGGGGCCACAACGAGCAGTACTTC,TRBJ2-7,TRBD1,15,TRBV24-1,-
CASSQASNMGTLNSPLHF,TGTGCCAGCAGCCAAGCTTCCAACATGGGGACCCTTAATTCACCCCTCCACTTT,TRBJ1-6,-,18,TRBV4-2,few
CSARDPDRYDGYTF,TGCAGTGCTAGAGATCCTGACAGGTATGATGGCTACACCTTC,TRBJ1-2,-,14,TRBV20-1,-
CASSFRTGSYNSPLHF,TGTGCCAGCAGTTTCCGGACAGGTTCATATAATTCACCCCTCCACTTT,TRBJ1-6,TRBD1,16,TRBV27,-
CSASYGWENIQYF,TGCAGTGCTAGTTACGGGTGGGAAAACATTCAGTACTTC,TRBJ2-4,-,13,TRBV20-1,few
CASSEGAVSGNTIYF,TGTGCCAGCAGTGAGGGGGCAGTCTCTGGAAACACCATATATTTT,TRBJ1-3,-,15,TRBV25-1,-
CASSQVSGTGGFGYTF,TGCGCCAGCAGCCAAGTCTCCGGGACAGGGGGCTTTGGCTACACCTTC,TRBJ1-2,TRBD1,16,TRBV4-1,few
CASADPNTEAFF,TGCGCCAGCGCCGACCCGAACACTGAAGCTTTCTTT,TRBJ1-1,-,12,TRBV10-1,-
CATSRASNSPLHF,TGTGCCACCAGCAGAGCTTCTAATTCACCCCTCCACTTT,TRBJ1-6,-,13,TRBV15,-
CSVESANYEQYF,TGCAGCGTTGAGTCTGCCAACTACGAGCAGTACTTC,TRBJ2-7,-,12,TRBV29-1,-
CASSPLSYNEQFF,TGTGCCAGCAGTCCCTTGTCCTACAATGAGCAGTTCTTC,TRBJ2-1,-,13,TRBV12-3/TRBV12-4,-
CSAYRGFQPQHF,TGCAGTGCTTACAGGGGGTTTCAGCCCCAGCATTTT,TRBJ1-5,TRBD1,12,TRBV20-1,-
CASSAAQTSNQPQHF,TGTGCCAGCAGCGCCGCGCAGACTAGCAATCAGCCCCAGCATTTT,TRBJ1-5,-,15,TRBV5-5,few
CSAGGAPKNIQYF,TGCAGTGCGGGGGGGGCGCCCAAAAACATTCAGTACTTC,TRBJ2-4,-,13,TRBV20-1,-
CAISEGDGNTIYF,TGTGCCATCAGTGAGGGTGATGGAAACACCATATATTTT,TRBJ1-3,-,13,TRBV10-3,-
CASSEGQGRAKAFF,TGTGCCAGCAGTGAAGGGCAGGGGAGGGCTAAAGCTTTCTTT,TRBJ1-1,-,14,TRBV25-1,few
CATSRDRGQGEVNQPQHF,TGTGCCACCAGCAGAGATAGGGGACAGGGGGAGGTGAATCAGCCCCAGCATTTT,TRBJ1-5,TRBD1,18,TRBV15,once
CAWSLGGNTEAFF,TGTGCCTGGTCCCTCGGGGGGAACACTGAAGCTTTCTTT,TRBJ1-1,-,13,TRBV30,-
CASSESGVDRDGYTF,TGTGCCAGCAGTGAATCGGGGGTAGACAGGGACGGCTACACCTTC,TRBJ1-2,TRBD1,15,TRBV25-1,-
CSARLAGSSSYNEQFF,TGCAGTGCTCGACTAGCGGGGAGCAGCTCCTACAATGAGCAGTTCTTC,TRBJ2-1,TRBD2,16,TRBV20-1,-
CAISRTSGDNEQFF,TGTGCCATCAGCAGGACTAGCGGAGACAATGAGCAGTTCTTC,TRBJ2-1,TRBD2,14,TRBV10-3,-
CASSLERGGIWAKNIQYF,TGTGCCAGCAGCTTAGAAAGGGGAGGAATATGGGCCAAAAACATTCAGTACTTC,TRBJ2-4,-,18,TRBV7-6,-
CSATRRGWVGYHGYTF,TGCAGTGCCACCCGCAGGGGTTGGGTCGGTTATCACGGCTACACCTTC,TRBJ1-2,-,16,TRBV20-1,few
CASSLRGPYSGNTIYF,TGTGCCAGCAGCTTGAGGGGCCCTTACTCTGGAAACACCATATATTTT,TRBJ1-3,-,16,TRBV5-6,-
CASSGILDTQYF,TGTGCCAGCAGCGGGATTTTGGATACGCAGTATTTT,TRBJ2-3,-,12,TRBV7-9,-
CASSVEPGAREKLFF,TGTGCCAGCAGCGTAGAACCGGGGGCGAGAGAAAAACTGTTTTTT,TRBJ1-4,-,15,TRBV9,few
CSATRARVGRNQPQHF,TGCAGTGCTACTAGGGCCAGGGTCGGGCGCAATCAGCCCCAGCATTTT,TRBJ1-5,-,16,TRBV20-1,few
CASSQTGTWGYGYTF,TGCGCCAGCAGCCAAACAGGGACCTGGGGATATGGCTACACCTTC,TRBJ1-2,-,15,TRBV4-1,-
CAISERSSYNSPLHF,TGTGCCATCAGTGAACGGAGCTCCTATAATTCACCCCTCCACTTT,TRBJ1-6,-,15,TRBV10-3,few
CASSFVGMDTEAFF,TGCGCCAGCAGCTTCGTGGGGATGGACACTGAAGCTTTCTTT,TRBJ1-1,-,14,TRBV5-1,few
CASSLDHVNTEAFF,TGCGCCAGCAGCTTGGACCATGTCAACACTGAAGCTTTCTTT,TRBJ1-1,-,14,TRBV5-1,-
CASSLTVTNTGELFF,TGCGCCAGCAGTCTGACGGTTACGAACACCGGGGAGCTGTTTTTT,TRBJ2-2,-,15,TRBV5-1,-
CASSPTKGTEAFF,TGCGCCAGCAGCCCGACAAAGGGAACTGAAGCTTTCTTT,TRBJ1-1,-,13,TRBV5-1,few
CSARRVTGNTIYF,TGCAGTGCTAGACGGGTTACAGGAAACACCATATATTTT,TRBJ1-3,-,13,TRBV20-1,-
CASSPGVGRNEQFF,TGTGCCAGCAGCCCAGGGGTAGGACGGAATGAGCAGTTCTTC,TRBJ2-1,-,14,TRBV11-3,once
CSASPGQGAHGYGYTF,TGCAGTGCTAGCCCGGGACAGGGGGCGCACGGCTATGGCTACACCTTC,TRBJ1-2,TRBD1,16,TRBV20-1,-